A selection of T cell receptor beta chains follows, all from one sample in a study of blood T cell repertoires in COVID-19. Sequencing used immunoSEQ multiplex PCR; TCRdb keeps in-frame clones, though not all of them. The data show 200,000 to 300,000 clones, approximately 91% seen once. Sequencing was done on a sample of peripheral blood. The origin of the receptors is a young adult with COVID-19, enrolled during active disease. CDR3s include the opening cysteine and the closing phenylalanine or tryptophan. A D gene is named only where the DNA matches it firmly. Expanded clones are given a class, and other clones once, few, many or no size at all.

cdr3_aa: CASSLVQGRGVDEQFF
cdr3_nt: TGTGCCAGCAGTTTAGTGCAGGGAAGGGGTGTAGATGAGCAGTTCTTC
d_call: .
j_call: TRBJ2-1
v_call: TRBV27
clone_size: .

cdr3_aa: CASSAIRDRGLITGELFF
cdr3_nt: TGTGCCAGCAGCGCAATCCGGGACAGGGGGCTGATCACCGGGGAGCTGTTTTTT
d_call: TRBD1
j_call: TRBJ2-2
v_call: TRBV3-1/TRBV3-2
clone_size: .

cdr3_aa: CASSQDDILRGEAFF
cdr3_nt: TGTGCCAGCAGCCAAGATGATATCCTAAGGGGTGAAGCTTTCTTT
d_call: .
j_call: TRBJ1-1
v_call: TRBV4-2
clone_size: few

cdr3_aa: CSVVMAGDTEAFF
cdr3_nt: TGCAGCGTTGTGATGGCCGGGGACACTGAAGCTTTCTTT
d_call: .
j_call: TRBJ1-1
v_call: TRBV29-1
clone_size: .

cdr3_aa: CASSTGLGLARELFF
cdr3_nt: TGTGCCAGCAGCACAGGTTTGGGGTTGGCCCGGGAACTGTTTTTT
d_call: .
j_call: TRBJ1-4
v_call: TRBV7-9
clone_size: once

cdr3_aa: CAISEKASVWQFF
cdr3_nt: TGTGCCATCAGTGAGAAGGCTAGTGTTTGGCAGTTCTTC
d_call: .
j_call: TRBJ2-1
v_call: TRBV10-3
clone_size: .

cdr3_aa: CASSQELMRQGTYEQYF
cdr3_nt: TGCGCCAGCAGCCAAGAATTGATGCGGCAGGGAACCTACGAGCAGTACTTC
d_call: .
j_call: TRBJ2-7
v_call: TRBV4-1
clone_size: .

cdr3_aa: CASSLGTMKETQYF
cdr3_nt: TGTGCCAGCAGCCTGGGGACTATGAAAGAGACCCAGTACTTC
d_call: TRBD2
j_call: TRBJ2-5
v_call: TRBV5-4
clone_size: .

cdr3_aa: CASSDRDKEWQPQHF
cdr3_nt: TGTGCCAGCAGTGATCGGGACAAGGAGTGGCAGCCCCAGCATTTT
d_call: .
j_call: TRBJ1-5
v_call: TRBV6-1
clone_size: .

cdr3_aa: CASSSRTSGSLHEQFF
cdr3_nt: TGTGCCAGTAGTTCCCGGACTAGCGGGAGTTTGCATGAGCAGTTCTTC
d_call: TRBD2
j_call: TRBJ2-1
v_call: TRBV19
clone_size: once

cdr3_aa: CASSSSGTGSIQYF
cdr3_nt: TGTGCCAGCAGCTCCTCCGGGACAGGGAGCATTCAGTACTTC
d_call: TRBD1
j_call: TRBJ2-4
v_call: TRBV7-9
clone_size: .

cdr3_aa: CASRRQGATEAFF
cdr3_nt: TGTGCCAGCAGACGACAGGGGGCGACTGAAGCTTTCTTT
d_call: TRBD1
j_call: TRBJ1-1
v_call: TRBV7-2
clone_size: .

cdr3_aa: CASREEGNTEAFF
cdr3_nt: TGTGCCAGTAGAGAAGAGGGGAACACTGAAGCTTTCTTT
d_call: .
j_call: TRBJ1-1
v_call: TRBV19
clone_size: .

cdr3_aa: CATSRLAEDTQYF
cdr3_nt: TGTGCCACCAGCAGACTAGCCGAAGATACGCAGTATTTT
d_call: .
j_call: TRBJ2-3
v_call: TRBV15
clone_size: .

cdr3_aa: CASSQGWNEKLFF
cdr3_nt: TGTGCCAGCAGTCAGGGGTGGAATGAAAAACTGTTTTTT
d_call: .
j_call: TRBJ1-4
v_call: TRBV28
clone_size: .

cdr3_aa: CASSATGVEQYF
cdr3_nt: TGTGCCAGTAGTGCAACAGGGGTCGAGCAGTACTTC
d_call: TRBD1
j_call: TRBJ2-7
v_call: TRBV19
clone_size: .

cdr3_aa: CASSLGQLSGNTIYF
cdr3_nt: TGTGCCAGCAGCTTGGGACAGCTCTCTGGAAACACCATATATTTT
d_call: .
j_call: TRBJ1-3
v_call: TRBV5-5
clone_size: .

cdr3_aa: CASRETSGTNEQFF
cdr3_nt: TGTGCCAGTAGGGAGACTAGCGGGACTAATGAGCAGTTCTTC
d_call: TRBD2
j_call: TRBJ2-1
v_call: TRBV19
clone_size: .

cdr3_aa: CASSLALAGDHEQYF
cdr3_nt: TGTGCCAGCAGCTTGGCGCTAGCGGGAGACCACGAGCAGTACTTC
d_call: TRBD2
j_call: TRBJ2-7
v_call: TRBV5-4
clone_size: .

cdr3_aa: CASSSAGRGDGNEQFF
cdr3_nt: TGTGCCAGCAGCTCCGCAGGGAGGGGCGATGGGAATGAGCAGTTCTTC
d_call: TRBD2
j_call: TRBJ2-1
v_call: TRBV5-4
clone_size: .

cdr3_aa: CASRPTGDNSPLHF
cdr3_nt: TGTGCCAGCAGACCGACAGGGGACAATTCACCCCTCCACTTT
d_call: TRBD1
j_call: TRBJ1-6
v_call: TRBV7-9
clone_size: .

cdr3_aa: CSAGDRGLQKLFF
cdr3_nt: TGCAGCGCCGGGGACAGGGGTCTTCAAAAACTGTTTTTT
d_call: TRBD1
j_call: TRBJ1-4
v_call: TRBV29-1
clone_size: .

cdr3_aa: CASSEGTSRNEQYF
cdr3_nt: TGTGCCAGCAGCGAGGGGACTAGCCGTAACGAGCAGTACTTC
d_call: TRBD2
j_call: TRBJ2-7
v_call: TRBV9
clone_size: .

cdr3_aa: CATSDPGLAKYNEQFF
cdr3_nt: TGTGCCACCAGTGACCCGGGACTAGCGAAGTACAATGAGCAGTTCTTC
d_call: TRBD2
j_call: TRBJ2-1
v_call: TRBV24-1
clone_size: .

cdr3_aa: CASSISKGLIETQYF
cdr3_nt: TGTGCCAGCAGTATATCAAAAGGACTGATAGAGACCCAGTACTTC
d_call: .
j_call: TRBJ2-5
v_call: TRBV27
clone_size: .

cdr3_aa: CSVADPKGGEQFF
cdr3_nt: TGCAGCGTAGCGGATCCAAAAGGCGGTGAGCAGTTCTTC
d_call: .
j_call: TRBJ2-1
v_call: TRBV29-1
clone_size: once

cdr3_aa: CASSLVVQGTHYEQYF
cdr3_nt: TGTGCCAGCAGCTTAGTGGTACAGGGAACCCATTACGAGCAGTACTTC
d_call: .
j_call: TRBJ2-7
v_call: TRBV7-9
clone_size: .

cdr3_aa: CASSVQGAHSPLHF
cdr3_nt: TGTGCCAGCAGTGTACAGGGGGCCCATTCACCCCTCCACTTT
d_call: TRBD1
j_call: TRBJ1-6
v_call: TRBV25-1
clone_size: .

cdr3_aa: CASSPRDRGPDTQYF
cdr3_nt: TGTGCCAGCAGCCCCCGGGACAGGGGTCCAGATACGCAGTATTTT
d_call: TRBD1
j_call: TRBJ2-3
v_call: TRBV7-2
clone_size: .

cdr3_aa: CASSPRQSTNEKLFF
cdr3_nt: TGTGCCAGCAGCCCAAGACAGTCAACTAATGAAAAACTGTTTTTT
d_call: .
j_call: TRBJ1-4
v_call: TRBV2
clone_size: .

cdr3_aa: CASSEWGRGSYNEQFF
cdr3_nt: TGTGCCAGCAGTGAATGGGGGAGGGGATCCTACAATGAGCAGTTCTTC
d_call: TRBD2
j_call: TRBJ2-1
v_call: TRBV6-1
clone_size: .

cdr3_aa: CAISDQVLTEAFF
cdr3_nt: TGTGCCATCAGCGATCAGGTTTTGACTGAAGCTTTCTTT
d_call: .
j_call: TRBJ1-1
v_call: TRBV10-3
clone_size: .

cdr3_aa: CASSVAPLVSPRQVPNTIYF
cdr3_nt: TGTGCCAGCAGCGTCGCCCCCCTCGTGTCCCCAAGACAGGTCCCAAACACCATATATTTT
d_call: .
j_call: TRBJ1-3
v_call: TRBV9
clone_size: .

cdr3_aa: CAWSRQNTEAFF
cdr3_nt: TGTGCCTGGAGCCGACAGAACACTGAAGCTTTCTTT
d_call: .
j_call: TRBJ1-1
v_call: TRBV30
clone_size: .

cdr3_aa: CASSLVSHKNTEAFF
cdr3_nt: TGTGCCAGCAGCTTAGTTTCGCACAAGAACACTGAAGCTTTCTTT
d_call: .
j_call: TRBJ1-1
v_call: TRBV13
clone_size: .

cdr3_aa: CASSRSSGSGYEQYF
cdr3_nt: TGTGCCAGCAGTAGAAGTAGCGGGAGTGGGTACGAGCAGTACTTC
d_call: TRBD2
j_call: TRBJ2-7
v_call: TRBV28
clone_size: .

cdr3_aa: CASSIGLNEQFF
cdr3_nt: TGTGCCAGTAGTATCGGACTTAATGAGCAGTTCTTC
d_call: .
j_call: TRBJ2-1
v_call: TRBV19
clone_size: .

cdr3_aa: CASSDPHRSSYEQYF
cdr3_nt: TGTGCCAGCAGTGACCCCCACAGGAGCTCCTACGAGCAGTACTTC
d_call: .
j_call: TRBJ2-7
v_call: TRBV2
clone_size: .

cdr3_aa: CASRPDRGNTEAFF
cdr3_nt: TGTGCCAGCAGACCGGACAGGGGGAACACTGAAGCTTTCTTT
d_call: TRBD1
j_call: TRBJ1-1
v_call: TRBV6-5
clone_size: .

cdr3_aa: CARVTDRVYEQYF
cdr3_nt: TGTGCCAGGGTGACGGACAGGGTCTACGAGCAGTACTTC
d_call: TRBD1
j_call: TRBJ2-7
v_call: TRBV5-3
clone_size: .

cdr3_aa: CASSQDFWSGAHNEQFF
cdr3_nt: TGTGCCAGCAGCCAAGATTTTTGGAGCGGGGCCCACAATGAGCAGTTCTTC
d_call: TRBD2
j_call: TRBJ2-1
v_call: TRBV3-1/TRBV3-2
clone_size: few

cdr3_aa: CASSLASSGETQYF
cdr3_nt: TGCGCCAGCAGCTTGGCCAGCTCGGGAGAGACCCAGTACTTC
d_call: .
j_call: TRBJ2-5
v_call: TRBV5-1
clone_size: .

cdr3_aa: CASSLGQYQNNEQFF
cdr3_nt: TGTGCCAGCAGCTTAGGACAGTATCAGAACAATGAGCAGTTCTTC
d_call: .
j_call: TRBJ2-1
v_call: TRBV7-6
clone_size: .

cdr3_aa: CASSSGQGHQPQHF
cdr3_nt: TGTGCCAGCAGCTCGGGACAGGGTCATCAGCCCCAGCATTTT
d_call: TRBD1
j_call: TRBJ1-5
v_call: TRBV11-2
clone_size: .

cdr3_aa: CASSQESGTSGQTYKQFF
cdr3_nt: TGCGCCAGCAGTCAAGAATCCGGGACTAGCGGGCAAACATACAAGCAGTTCTTC
d_call: TRBD2
j_call: TRBJ2-1
v_call: TRBV23-1
clone_size: once

cdr3_aa: CASSFLNSYNEQFF
cdr3_nt: TGTGCCAGCAGCTTTTTAAATAGTTACAATGAGCAGTTCTTC
d_call: .
j_call: TRBJ2-1
v_call: TRBV5-4
clone_size: .

cdr3_aa: CSVVRQGEDTEAFF
cdr3_nt: TGCAGCGTTGTTCGACAGGGGGAGGACACTGAAGCTTTCTTT
d_call: TRBD1
j_call: TRBJ1-1
v_call: TRBV29-1
clone_size: .

cdr3_aa: CASSKGQGLNQPQHF
cdr3_nt: TGTGCCAGTAGCAAGGGACAGGGGTTAAATCAGCCCCAGCATTTT
d_call: TRBD1
j_call: TRBJ1-5
v_call: TRBV19
clone_size: .

cdr3_aa: CASRLAGGVETQYF
cdr3_nt: TGTGCCAGCAGACTAGCGGGAGGGGTGGAGACCCAGTACTTC
d_call: TRBD2
j_call: TRBJ2-5
v_call: TRBV27
clone_size: .

cdr3_aa: CASSPKKEETQYF
cdr3_nt: TGTGCCAGCAGCCCAAAAAAAGAGGAGACCCAGTACTTC
d_call: .
j_call: TRBJ2-5
v_call: TRBV9
clone_size: .

cdr3_aa: CASSFREAGANVLTF
cdr3_nt: TGTGCCAGCAGCTTCAGGGAGGCTGGGGCCAACGTCCTGACTTTC
d_call: .
j_call: TRBJ2-6
v_call: TRBV7-6
clone_size: .

cdr3_aa: CASSPPGQAGQYF
cdr3_nt: TGTGCCAGCTCACCGCCCGGACAGGCCGGCCAGTACTTC
d_call: TRBD1
j_call: TRBJ2-7
v_call: TRBV18
clone_size: .

cdr3_aa: CASSLGQGLAGEQFF
cdr3_nt: TGTGCCAGCAGCTTGGGACAGGGACTAGCGGGTGAGCAGTTCTTC
d_call: TRBD2
j_call: TRBJ2-1
v_call: TRBV7-9
clone_size: .